These 9 T cell receptor beta chains were sequenced from one sample in a study of T cell changes during pregnancy in multiple sclerosis. The method was immunoSEQ multiplex PCR; TCRdb's version includes in-frame clones alone and lacks a portion of them. Among tens of thousands of clones listed, approximately 91% were seen once. Sequencing used peripheral blood, obtained in the second trimester of pregnancy. These receptors were collected from a female donor with multiple sclerosis, enrolled in a pregnancy study.

The chain uses TRBV5-1 and TRBJ2-3; maybe TRBD2 (6 bases). The CDR3 sequence is 15 residues long. Germline V lookup: CDR1 SGHRS, CDR2 YFSETQ. Deletions cut 0 bases from V and 3 bases from J, with 11 bases between. The DNA of the CDR3 is TGCGCCAGCAGCTTGGACGGGGGTTATACAGATACGCAGTATTTT. This sequence encodes CASSLDGGYTDTQYF.

The V gene is TRBV5-6, the J gene TRBJ2-7, with 9 bases identical to TRBD1. Looked up from germline, CDR1 is SGHDT and CDR2 is YYEEEE. J gave up 2 bases and V 4 bases, and 10 bases lay outside the gene matches. The CDR3 runs to 16 residues. The CDR3 bases are TGTGCCAGCAGCCGTAACAGGGGGCGCGGGACCTACGAGCAGTACTTC. Protein: CASSRNRGRGTYEQYF.

This clone has just one count. The gene calls are TRBV4-3 and TRBJ2-6, with D uncertain. The CDR3 length is 15 residues. V shed 5 bases and J shed 0 bases, with 8 bases lying between them. Germline V gene data show CDR1 as LGHNA and CDR2 as YSLEER. The CDR3 region has the DNA TGCGCCAGCAGCGACTGGGTCTCTGGGGCCAACGTCCTGACTTTC. Translation gives CASSDWVSGANVLTF.

The chain couples TRBV29-1 to TRBJ2-2; maybe TRBD2 (5 bases). There are 12 residues in the CDR3. V was shortened by 7 bases and J by 1 base, with 7 bases between the two germline ends. CDR1 and CDR2 from the germline V gene are SQVTM and ANQGSEA. CDR3: CSGTLNTGELFF. Written as DNA, the CDR3 is TGCAGCGGGACTCTGAACACCGGGGAGCTGTTTTTT.

V and J are TRBV6-1 and TRBJ2-2, with 7 bases matching TRBD1. This CDR3 has 14 amino acids. Trimming cost V 9 bases and J 3 bases; bases outside gene matches: 7. CDR1 and CDR2 from the germline V gene are MNHNS and SASEGT. The DNA of the CDR3 is TGTGCCAGTTTGGGACAGTTTTACACCGGGGAGCTGTTTTTT. Its protein product is CASLGQFYTGELFF.

The chain uses TRBV5-4 and TRBJ2-3; 10 positions agree with TRBD2. CDR1 is SGHNT, CDR2 YYREEE, per germline (reference sequence). Trimming removed 3 bases from V and 6 bases from J; junction bases left unmatched: 7. This CDR3 contains 15 residues. This CDR3 reads CASSWISGGPDTQYF. The CDR3 DNA is TGTGCCAGCAGCTGGATTAGCGGGGGGCCGGATACGCAGTATTTT. Looking up the rest from reference TRBV5-4 and TRBJ2-3 gives the full variable domain: ETGVTQSPTHLIKTRGQQVTLRCSSQSGHNTVSWYQQALGQGPQFIFQYYREEENGRGNFPPRFSGLQFPNYSSELNVNALELDDSALYLCASSWISGGPDTQYFGPGTRLTVL.

The genes are TRBV30 and TRBJ2-3, with D hard to call. Germline V gene sequence: CDR1 GTSNPN, CDR2 SVGIG (reference sequence). Trimming pared 1 base from V and 1 base from J, leaving 9 bases between. The length of the CDR3 is 14 residues. CDR3 residues: CAWSERRRTDTQYF. For the CDR3, the DNA is TGTGCCTGGAGTGAGCGACGCCGCACAGATACGCAGTATTTT.

V and J are TRBV7-9 and TRBJ2-3, with D tentatively TRBD1 (5 bases). The CDR3 totals 15 residues. The germline V gene has CDR1 SEHNR and CDR2 FQNEAQ (reference sequence). Trimming cost V 5 bases and J 0 bases, with 12 bases left between them. The CDR3 here is CASSPYRSSTDTQYF. In DNA, the CDR3 is TGTGCCAGCAGCCCGTACAGGAGTAGCACAGATACGCAGTATTTT.

This clone was recorded only once. The chain combines TRBV25-1 with TRBJ1-4; possible D gene TRBD1, 5 bases. Germline V lookup: CDR1 MGHDK, CDR2 SYGVNS. This CDR3 comprises 14 residues. V lost 8 bases to trimming and J lost 5 bases, with 15 bases between them. In DNA form, the CDR3 reads TGTGCCAGCTCCCAACGGGGGTTCAATGAAAAACTGTTTTTT. It specifies CASSQRGFNEKLFF.